This is a list of T cell receptor beta chains from one sample in a study of Ad26.COV2.S vaccination and SARS-CoV-2 variants. Measured with immunoSEQ multiplex PCR; TCRdb has only the in-frame clones, and not every one. The sample holds around 320,000 clones, 85% to 90% seen once. Sequencing was performed on peripheral blood, taken in a trial of Ad26.COV2.S vaccine versus placebo. Every receptor here comes from a person between 18 and 60 years old who received the Ad26.COV2.S COVID-19 vaccine or a placebo. CDR3s include the opening cysteine and the closing phenylalanine or tryptophan. The order of the fields is clone size, D gene, V gene, J gene, CDR3 length, CDR3 protein, CDR3 DNA. D genes are given only for firm matches. The size field is filled for only some rows; it gives once, few, many or a size class.

clone size: -
D gene: -
V gene: TRBV9
J gene: TRBJ2-7
CDR3 length: 14
CDR3 protein: CASSVVAGPYEQYF
CDR3 DNA: TGTGCCAGCAGCGTAGTGGCAGGGCCCTACGAGCAGTACTTC

clone size: -
D gene: TRBD1
V gene: TRBV5-8
J gene: TRBJ2-5
CDR3 length: 13
CDR3 protein: CASSGDREETQYF
CDR3 DNA: TGTGCCAGCAGCGGGGACAGGGAAGAGACCCAGTACTTC

clone size: -
D gene: -
V gene: TRBV18
J gene: TRBJ2-1
CDR3 length: 13
CDR3 protein: CASSLDLYNEQFF
CDR3 DNA: TGTGCCAGCTCACTCGACTTGTACAATGAGCAGTTCTTC

clone size: -
D gene: -
V gene: TRBV28
J gene: TRBJ2-1
CDR3 length: 16
CDR3 protein: CASSTEYGSSYNEQFF
CDR3 DNA: TGTGCCAGCAGTACTGAATACGGGAGCTCCTACAATGAGCAGTTCTTC

clone size: once
D gene: TRBD1
V gene: TRBV6-5
J gene: TRBJ1-2
CDR3 length: 15
CDR3 protein: CASSYSTGANYGYTF
CDR3 DNA: TGTGCCAGCAGTTACTCAACAGGGGCCAACTATGGCTACACCTTC

clone size: -
D gene: -
V gene: TRBV30
J gene: TRBJ2-7
CDR3 length: 14
CDR3 protein: CAWEQGSRSYEQYF
CDR3 DNA: TGTGCCTGGGAACAGGGTTCCCGCTCCTACGAGCAGTACTTC

clone size: -
D gene: TRBD2
V gene: TRBV5-1
J gene: TRBJ2-3
CDR3 length: 14
CDR3 protein: CASSLGAGEDTQYF
CDR3 DNA: TGCGCCAGCAGCTTGGGGGCGGGGGAAGATACGCAGTATTTT

clone size: -
D gene: -
V gene: TRBV5-6
J gene: TRBJ2-7
CDR3 length: 14
CDR3 protein: CASSLLSNSYEQYF
CDR3 DNA: TGTGCCAGCAGCTTGCTGAGCAACTCCTACGAGCAGTACTTC

clone size: -
D gene: -
V gene: TRBV5-4
J gene: TRBJ1-4
CDR3 length: 16
CDR3 protein: CASSVSPVDSNEKLFF
CDR3 DNA: TGTGCCAGCAGCGTATCCCCGGTGGACTCAAATGAAAAACTGTTTTTT

clone size: -
D gene: -
V gene: TRBV7-8
J gene: TRBJ2-7
CDR3 length: 15
CDR3 protein: CASSLVGGSSYEQYF
CDR3 DNA: TGTGCCAGCAGCTTAGTAGGGGGGAGCTCCTACGAGCAGTACTTC

clone size: -
D gene: TRBD2
V gene: TRBV5-1
J gene: TRBJ2-5
CDR3 length: 14
CDR3 protein: CASRSGGTTETQYF
CDR3 DNA: TGCGCCAGCAGGTCGGGGGGAACAACCGAGACCCAGTACTTC

clone size: -
D gene: -
V gene: TRBV19
J gene: TRBJ1-5
CDR3 length: 12
CDR3 protein: CASSTKVQPQHF
CDR3 DNA: TGTGCCAGTAGTACGAAGGTTCAGCCCCAGCATTTT

clone size: -
D gene: -
V gene: TRBV7-2
J gene: TRBJ2-3
CDR3 length: 16
CDR3 protein: CASSPGDLRSTDTQYF
CDR3 DNA: TGTGCCAGCAGCCCAGGGGACCTACGAAGCACAGATACGCAGTATTTT

clone size: -
D gene: -
V gene: TRBV29-1
J gene: TRBJ2-3
CDR3 length: 13
CDR3 protein: CSAGGRGTDTQYF
CDR3 DNA: TGCAGCGCGGGGGGCCGGGGCACAGATACGCAGTATTTT

clone size: -
D gene: TRBD1
V gene: TRBV6-5
J gene: TRBJ1-3
CDR3 length: 14
CDR3 protein: CASNLGQGGDTIYF
CDR3 DNA: TGTGCCAGCAACCTAGGACAGGGTGGAGACACCATATATTTT

clone size: -
D gene: -
V gene: TRBV5-4
J gene: TRBJ1-2
CDR3 length: 16
CDR3 protein: CASSLGSGPETYGYTF
CDR3 DNA: TGTGCCAGCAGCTTGGGATCTGGGCCAGAGACCTATGGCTACACCTTC

clone size: -
D gene: -
V gene: TRBV7-9
J gene: TRBJ1-4
CDR3 length: 15
CDR3 protein: CASSLSVDYNEKLFF
CDR3 DNA: TGTGCCAGCAGCTTAAGCGTAGACTATAATGAAAAACTGTTTTTT

clone size: -
D gene: -
V gene: TRBV7-2
J gene: TRBJ2-2
CDR3 length: 14
CDR3 protein: CASSTDMYTGELFF
CDR3 DNA: TGTGCCAGCAGTACCGACATGTACACCGGGGAGCTGTTTTTT

clone size: -
D gene: -
V gene: TRBV30
J gene: TRBJ2-1
CDR3 length: 16
CDR3 protein: CAWSVQTGMSYNEQFF
CDR3 DNA: TGTGCCTGGAGTGTACAAACGGGTATGTCCTACAATGAGCAGTTCTTC

clone size: -
D gene: -
V gene: TRBV7-8
J gene: TRBJ2-7
CDR3 length: 12
CDR3 protein: CASSLFGYEQYF
CDR3 DNA: TGTGCCAGCAGCCTATTCGGCTACGAGCAGTACTTC

clone size: -
D gene: -
V gene: TRBV5-1
J gene: TRBJ1-5
CDR3 length: 15
CDR3 protein: CASSFEGHYNQPQHF
CDR3 DNA: TGCGCCAGCAGCTTTGAGGGACACTACAATCAGCCCCAGCATTTT

clone size: -
D gene: -
V gene: TRBV3-1/TRBV3-2
J gene: TRBJ2-7
CDR3 length: 14
CDR3 protein: CASSGRLTPYEQYF
CDR3 DNA: TGTGCCAGCAGTGGAAGACTGACCCCCTACGAGCAGTACTTC

clone size: -
D gene: TRBD1
V gene: TRBV11-2
J gene: TRBJ1-6
CDR3 length: 14
CDR3 protein: CASSLAGGSSPLHF
CDR3 DNA: TGTGCCAGCAGCTTGGCAGGGGGCTCTTCACCCCTCCACTTT

clone size: -
D gene: TRBD2
V gene: TRBV5-1
J gene: TRBJ2-7
CDR3 length: 15
CDR3 protein: CASSLRTGGSYEQYF
CDR3 DNA: TGCGCCAGCAGCTTGAGGACGGGGGGCTCCTACGAGCAGTACTTC

clone size: -
D gene: -
V gene: TRBV5-1
J gene: TRBJ1-2
CDR3 length: 13
CDR3 protein: CASSADGNYGYTF
CDR3 DNA: TGCGCCAGCAGCGCGGACGGAAACTATGGCTACACCTTC

clone size: once
D gene: -
V gene: TRBV6-2/TRBV6-3
J gene: TRBJ2-1
CDR3 length: 12
CDR3 protein: CASSYRGREQFF
CDR3 DNA: TGTGCCAGCAGTTACAGAGGGCGTGAGCAGTTCTTC

clone size: -
D gene: TRBD2
V gene: TRBV9
J gene: TRBJ2-1
CDR3 length: 16
CDR3 protein: CASSVDAGGKYNEQFF
CDR3 DNA: TGTGCCAGCAGCGTAGATGCGGGGGGGAAATACAATGAGCAGTTCTTC

clone size: -
D gene: -
V gene: TRBV7-9
J gene: TRBJ2-3
CDR3 length: 13
CDR3 protein: CASSLTPGDTQYF
CDR3 DNA: TGTGCCAGCAGCTTAACTCCGGGGGATACGCAGTATTTT

clone size: -
D gene: -
V gene: TRBV19
J gene: TRBJ1-5
CDR3 length: 17
CDR3 protein: CASSTGRYGGSNQPQHF
CDR3 DNA: TGTGCCAGTAGTACAGGGAGATACGGAGGAAGCAATCAGCCCCAGCATTTT

clone size: few
D gene: -
V gene: TRBV4-3
J gene: TRBJ1-1
CDR3 length: 15
CDR3 protein: CASSQVHRVGTEAFF
CDR3 DNA: TGCGCCAGCAGCCAAGTCCACAGGGTGGGGACTGAAGCTTTCTTT

clone size: -
D gene: -
V gene: TRBV15
J gene: TRBJ1-2
CDR3 length: 13
CDR3 protein: CATSRDLTEGYTF
CDR3 DNA: TGTGCCACCAGCAGAGATCTCACAGAGGGCTACACCTTC

clone size: -
D gene: -
V gene: TRBV6-5
J gene: TRBJ1-4
CDR3 length: 14
CDR3 protein: CASILLSRYEKLFF
CDR3 DNA: TGTGCCAGCATCCTCCTCAGCAGATATGAAAAACTGTTTTTT

clone size: -
D gene: -
V gene: TRBV25-1
J gene: TRBJ1-5
CDR3 length: 15
CDR3 protein: CASSLGGADHQPQHF
CDR3 DNA: TGTGCCAGCAGCCTCGGAGGGGCAGACCATCAGCCCCAGCATTTT

clone size: -
D gene: -
V gene: TRBV18
J gene: TRBJ2-1
CDR3 length: 13
CDR3 protein: CASSLGLYNEQFF
CDR3 DNA: TGTGCCAGCTCACTTGGACTGTACAATGAGCAGTTCTTC

clone size: -
D gene: -
V gene: TRBV6-4
J gene: TRBJ1-5
CDR3 length: 19
CDR3 protein: CASSDSTIDTNYSNQPQHF
CDR3 DNA: TGTGCCAGCAGTGACTCTACAATTGACACTAACTATAGCAATCAGCCCCAGCATTTT

clone size: -
D gene: -
V gene: TRBV2
J gene: TRBJ1-1
CDR3 length: 17
CDR3 protein: CASRRNRDLLMNTEAFF
CDR3 DNA: TGTGCCAGCAGGAGAAACAGGGACCTCCTTATGAACACTGAAGCTTTCTTT

clone size: -
D gene: TRBD1
V gene: TRBV7-2
J gene: TRBJ2-3
CDR3 length: 16
CDR3 protein: CASSSIRQGSTDTQYF
CDR3 DNA: TGTGCCAGCAGCTCAATCAGACAGGGCAGCACAGATACGCAGTATTTT

clone size: -
D gene: TRBD1
V gene: TRBV5-4
J gene: TRBJ2-7
CDR3 length: 14
CDR3 protein: CASSSPGQGYEQYF
CDR3 DNA: TGTGCCAGCAGCTCCCCGGGACAGGGATACGAGCAGTACTTC

clone size: -
D gene: -
V gene: TRBV10-1
J gene: TRBJ2-6
CDR3 length: 14
CDR3 protein: CASSDRGWANVLTF
CDR3 DNA: TGCGCCAGCAGTGACAGGGGCTGGGCCAACGTCCTGACTTTC

clone size: -
D gene: -
V gene: TRBV11-2
J gene: TRBJ2-6
CDR3 length: 17
CDR3 protein: CASSLDRGGSGANVLTF
CDR3 DNA: TGTGCCAGCAGCTTAGATCGAGGAGGGTCTGGGGCCAACGTCCTGACTTTC

clone size: -
D gene: TRBD1
V gene: TRBV7-2
J gene: TRBJ1-2
CDR3 length: 14
CDR3 protein: CASSSAGGTYGYTF
CDR3 DNA: TGTGCCAGCAGCTCGGCAGGGGGTACCTATGGCTACACCTTC

clone size: -
D gene: TRBD1
V gene: TRBV9
J gene: TRBJ2-7
CDR3 length: 15
CDR3 protein: CASSPGPGQGDEQYF
CDR3 DNA: TGTGCCAGCAGCCCGGGCCCGGGACAGGGTGATGAGCAGTACTTC

clone size: -
D gene: -
V gene: TRBV30
J gene: TRBJ1-4
CDR3 length: 16
CDR3 protein: CAWSRGQLSTNEKLFF
CDR3 DNA: TGTGCCTGGAGTCGAGGACAACTCTCAACTAATGAAAAACTGTTTTTT

clone size: -
D gene: -
V gene: TRBV7-9
J gene: TRBJ1-4
CDR3 length: 13
CDR3 protein: CASSPVAGGKLFF
CDR3 DNA: TGTGCCAGCAGCCCCGTGGCGGGTGGAAAACTGTTTTTT

clone size: -
D gene: -
V gene: TRBV7-2
J gene: TRBJ1-5
CDR3 length: 16
CDR3 protein: CASSLVGSQVNQPQHF
CDR3 DNA: TGTGCCAGCAGCTTAGTAGGTTCCCAGGTCAATCAGCCCCAGCATTTT

clone size: few
D gene: -
V gene: TRBV18
J gene: TRBJ2-6
CDR3 length: 13
CDR3 protein: CASSGVGANVLTF
CDR3 DNA: TGTGCCAGCTCAGGGGTGGGGGCCAACGTCCTGACTTTC

clone size: -
D gene: -
V gene: TRBV5-1
J gene: TRBJ1-1
CDR3 length: 14
CDR3 protein: CASSLGVGNTEAFF
CDR3 DNA: TGCGCCAGCAGCTTAGGGGTTGGGAACACTGAAGCTTTCTTT

clone size: -
D gene: -
V gene: TRBV6-5
J gene: TRBJ2-3
CDR3 length: 13
CDR3 protein: CASSYQSTDTQYF
CDR3 DNA: TGTGCCAGCAGTTACCAAAGCACAGATACGCAGTATTTT